This passage covers 8 T cell receptor beta chains from one sample sequenced in a study of kidney transplant recipient with SARS-CoV-2 infection. MiXCR, run by TCRdb on the reads, gives a single entry per CDR3 protein. The table shows 200,000 to 300,000 distinct CDR3 sequences, with around 26% occurring only once. The starting material was a blood sample, obtained at baseline and around day 120 from a kidney transplant recipient. The receptor source for this set is a young adult male patient who had COVID-19 and was a kidney transplant recipient. Some T cells may arise from the graft donor.

This clonotype showed up just once. Just one base apart from a much larger clone, this may be a read error. The chain is built from TRBV9 and TRBJ2-1, with D possibly being TRBD2 (5 bases). From germline, CDR1 is SGDLS and CDR2 YYNGEE. The CDR3 contains 13 residues. CDR3 amino acids: CASSVEGLNEQLF. The CDR3 DNA is TGTGCCAGCAGCGTAGAAGGACTCAATGAGCAGCTCTTC.

Within the sample, this clonotype is medium-sized. The genes are TRBV29-1 and TRBJ1-2; 7 nucleotides align to TRBD1. V trimming: 4 bases; J trimming: 8 bases; junction bases outside the gene matches: 10. The CDR3 sequence is 13 residues long. Per the germline V gene, CDR1 is SQVTM and CDR2 is ANQGSEA. CDR3 sequence (DNA): TGCAGCGTTGTGGGGACAGAATTGCTAGGCTACACCTTC. Protein sequence: CSVVGTELLGYTF.

This clonotype was seen ten or more times. The rearrangement joins TRBV9 to TRBJ2-5; TRBD1 agrees at 12 bases. There are 18 residues in the CDR3. With V trimmed by 4 bases and J by 0 bases, 10 bases remained unmatched. Germline CDR1 and CDR2: SGDLS and YYNGEE. This chain's CDR3 is CASSKGDRGLLYQETQYF. The CDR3 DNA reads TGTGCCAGCAGCAAGGGGGACAGGGGGCTTTTGTACCAAGAGACCCAGTACTTC.

This clonotype was recorded many times. The V call is TRBV12-5, the J call TRBJ1-2; D might be TRBD1 (5 bases). The length of the CDR3 is 17 residues. Deletions cut 5 bases from V and 4 bases from J, with 23 bases between. Germline V gene data show CDR1 as LGHNT and CDR2 as FRNRAP. Here the CDR3 reads CASGPISLQGKTYGYTF. The CDR3 nucleotides read TGTGCTAGTGGTCCCATCAGTTTGCAGGGAAAGACCTATGGCTACACCTTC.

This clonotype was counted ten times or more. The genes are TRBV19 and TRBJ1-1, with a possible D match to TRBD1 (5 bases). Germline V gene lookup returns CDR1 LNHDA and CDR2 SQIVND (reference sequence). This CDR3 is 12 amino acids long. The ends were cut back, 4 bases at V and 6 bases at J, with 9 bases in the middle. CDR3 bases: TGTGCCAGTAGTACCTGGGGGGCTGAAGCTTTCTTT. Translating it yields CASSTWGAEAFF.

CDR3 DNA sequence: TGCAGCGTTGAAGATCCCACAAGGAGCTCCTACAATGAGCAGTTCTTC. Amino acid sequence: CSVEDPTRSSYNEQFF. J is TRBJ2-1 and V is TRBV29-1; D remains unclear. Trimming stripped 0 bases from V and 0 bases from J, with 12 bases between. CDR3 length: 16 amino acids. CDR1 is SQVTM, CDR2 ANQGSEA, per germline.

Many counts were recorded for this clonotype. The V and J genes are TRBV24-1 and TRBJ1-2; D unresolved. Germline-derived CDR1 and CDR2 are KGHDR and SFDVKD. Between the trimmed V and J ends, which lost 6 bases and 4 bases, there was a span of 23 bases. The CDR3 loop spans 17 amino acids. This CDR3 is CATSLDFSTRKTYGYTF. Written as DNA, the CDR3 is TGTGCCACCAGTTTGGATTTTAGTACCAGAAAGACCTATGGCTACACCTTC.

This clonotype was seen many times. The CDR3 bases are TGCGCCAGCAGCCCCGAGGGGCCCATTGGGAATCAGCCCCAGCATTTT. The encoded protein is CASSPEGPIGNQPQHF. V gene TRBV5-1 combines with J gene TRBJ1-5; D is possibly TRBD1 (5 bases). This CDR3 spans 16 amino acids. CDR1 is SGHRS and CDR2 is YFSETQ in the germline V gene. The germline V and J ends were trimmed by 4 bases and 4 bases, with 18 bases remaining between them.